This paragraph covers one T cell receptor beta chain sequence. What it binds is not known. The data belong to a study of T cell repertoires in cytomegalovirus infection. Across the whole study: In the study, CMV epitopes included recently identified HLA-C-restricted and well-studied HLA-B-restricted ones. Public signatures in TCR beta pointed to CMV infection and matching HLA type. Study findings and constraints: Ex vivo, HLA-C-restricted CMV-specific TCR beta clonotypes prevailed over the rest of the response.

TCRdb reanalysed the reads using MiXCR and keeps one entry per CDR3 protein. In the table there are some 480,000 distinct CDR3 sequences, 33% of which are singletons. The V segment lost 6 bases and the J segment 2 bases; nucleotides outside the gene matches: 13. There are 18 residues in the CDR3. The genes are TRBV12-3 or TRBV12-4 and TRBJ1-6; 7 bases are a match to TRBD1. The TCR sequence derives from a human donor in good health (CMV status not recorded). Some clones in this sample may be carry-over from other donors' samples. The starting material was cultured PBMCs, obtained from culture after CMV antigen stimulation. CDR3 nucleotides: TGTGCCAGCAGGACTGACAGGGCCCAAGGTCCCTATAATTCACCCCTCCACTTT. Translating gives CASRTDRAQGPYNSPLHF.